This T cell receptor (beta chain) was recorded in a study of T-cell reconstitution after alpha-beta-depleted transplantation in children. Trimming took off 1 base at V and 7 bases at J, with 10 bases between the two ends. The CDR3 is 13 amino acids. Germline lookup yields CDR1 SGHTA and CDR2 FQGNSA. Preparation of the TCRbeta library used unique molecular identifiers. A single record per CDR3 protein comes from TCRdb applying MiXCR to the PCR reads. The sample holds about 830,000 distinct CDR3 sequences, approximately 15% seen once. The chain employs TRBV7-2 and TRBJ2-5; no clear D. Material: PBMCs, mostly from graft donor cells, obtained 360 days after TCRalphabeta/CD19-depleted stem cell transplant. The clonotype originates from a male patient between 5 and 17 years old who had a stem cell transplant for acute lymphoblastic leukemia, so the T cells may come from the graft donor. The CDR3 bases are TGTGCCAGCAGCTTAGTGGCAGTTGGGACCCAGTACTTC. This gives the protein CASSLVAVGTQYF.